This passage covers 26 T cell receptor beta chains from one sample sequenced in a study of shared T cell receptors in the human thymus. Using immunoSEQ multiplex PCR, the repertoire was profiled, and TCRdb retains in-frame clones only, with some absent. The sample carries hundreds of thousands of clones, approximately 87% recorded once. The sample was also linked to a second study, of human thymus T cells.

The sequencing input was thymocytes. The source is a boy under three years old with a congenital heart defect.

The chain combines TRBV5-1 with TRBJ1-1; D unresolved. The CDR3 contains 14 residues. CDR1 is SGHRS, CDR2 YFSETQ, per germline. Trimming removed 3 bases from V and 1 base from J, with 10 bases in between. The CDR3: CASSSLVQNTEAFF. In DNA form, the CDR3 reads TGCGCCAGCAGCTCTTTGGTACAGAACACTGAAGCTTTCTTT.

J is TRBJ2-3 and V is TRBV28; tentatively, D is TRBD1 (6 bases). Germline lookup yields CDR1 MDHEN and CDR2 SYDVKM. Between the trimmed V and J ends, which lost 4 bases and 4 bases, there was a span of 21 bases. The CDR3 covers 17 residues. This chain's CDR3 is CASSWGTHHRVPDTQYF. As DNA, the CDR3 is TGTGCCAGCAGTTGGGGGACACACCACAGAGTCCCAGATACGCAGTATTTT. Full variable domain (missing parts from reference TRBV28 and TRBJ2-3): DVKVTQSSRYLVKRTGEKVFLECVQDMDHENMFWYRQDPGLGLRLIYFSYDVKMKEKGDIPEGYSVSREKKERFSLILESASTNQTSMYLCASSWGTHHRVPDTQYFGPGTRLTVL.

The chain links TRBV27 to TRBJ2-5; 9 bases map to TRBD2. CDR1 is MNHEY and CDR2 is SMNVEV in the germline V gene (reference sequence). The CDR3 extends over 16 amino acids. J was trimmed by 3 bases and V by 6 bases; bases with no gene match: 11. The CDR3 DNA follows: TGTGCCAGCAGCAATCAACTAGCGGGTCAAAAAGAGACCCAGTACTTC. Protein: CASSNQLAGQKETQYF.

This chain connects TRBV5-6 to TRBJ2-7; 9 nucleotides align to TRBD1. Trimming removed 0 bases from V and 6 bases from J; junction bases left unmatched: 1. Per germline, CDR1 SGHDT and CDR2 YYEEEE. The CDR3 has 13 amino acids. Here the CDR3 DNA reads TGTGCCAGCAGCTTGGGGACAGGGGCCGAGCAGTACTTC. This codes for CASSLGTGAEQYF. The variable domain in full, with the rest retrieved from reference TRBV5-6 and TRBJ2-7, is DAGVTQSPTHLIKTRGQQVTLRCSPKSGHDTVSWYQQALGQGPQFIFQYYEEEERQRGNFPDRFSGHQFPNYSSELNVNALLLGDSALYLCASSLGTGAEQYFGPGTRLTVT.

The rearrangement joins TRBV14 to TRBJ2-7, with 7 bases matching TRBD2. Unmatched junction bases numbered 7, after V lost 4 bases and J lost 1 base. The CDR3 totals 15 residues. Germline loops: CDR1 SGHDN, CDR2 FVKESK. The CDR3 bases are TGTGCCAGCAGCCCTCCCCCGGGGGGTTCCTACGAGCAGTACTTC. It specifies CASSPPPGGSYEQYF.

V is TRBV4-3 and J is TRBJ2-6; TRBD1 aligns across 8 bases. After removal of 8 bases from V and 0 bases from J, the junction contained 6 bases not matched to a gene. Germline V gene data show CDR1 as LGHNA and CDR2 as YSLEER. This CDR3 has 16 amino acids. The CDR3 coding sequence is TGCGCCAGCCAGGGACAGGCCAGCTCTGGGGCCAACGTCCTGACTTTC. Amino acids: CASQGQASSGANVLTF.

The chain combines TRBV5-6 with TRBJ2-4; possible D gene TRBD1, 6 bases. CDR1 is SGHDT, CDR2 YYEEEE, per germline. The CDR3 length is 14 residues. V dropped 4 bases and J dropped 0 bases, with 8 bases sitting between them. The CDR3 sequence: CASSQGIAKNIQYF. CDR3 bases: TGTGCCAGCAGCCAGGGGATAGCCAAAAACATTCAGTACTTC.

This chain uses TRBV6-1 with TRBJ1-2; 8 bases line up with TRBD1. V lost 5 bases to trimming and J lost 6 bases; unmatched junction nucleotides: 11. There are 15 residues in the CDR3. Germline values: CDR1 MNHNS, CDR2 SASEGT. Here the CDR3 reads CASSRDRRKSDGYTF. CDR3 DNA: TGTGCCAGCAGTAGGGACAGGAGAAAATCTGATGGCTACACCTTC.

CDR3 sequence: CASTGIAGGNNEQFF. The DNA of the CDR3 is TGCGCCAGCACCGGAATAGCGGGAGGCAACAATGAGCAGTTCTTC. The chain employs TRBV5-1 and TRBJ2-1, with TRBD2 matching over 10 bases. The J segment lost 5 bases and the V segment lost 6 bases, leaving 8 bases of the junction unmatched. CDR3 length: 15 residues. The V gene's germline CDR1 is SGHRS and CDR2 YFSETQ.

This clone was observed a few times. This chain uses TRBV4-3 with TRBJ2-7; 11 bases line up with TRBD2. Germline CDR1 is LGHNA and CDR2 is YSLEER. The CDR3 sequence is 18 residues long. Losses at the gene ends were 0 bases for V and 1 base for J; bases not matched to a gene: 8. CDR3 amino acids: CASSQDGLAGGHSYEQYF. In DNA form, the CDR3 reads TGCGCCAGCAGCCAAGATGGGCTAGCGGGAGGCCATTCCTACGAGCAGTACTTC.

The chain links TRBV12-5 to TRBJ2-2; TRBD1 matches 7 bases. Germline V gene lookup returns CDR1 LGHNT and CDR2 FRNRAP. With 9 bases clipped from V and 0 bases from J, the junction kept 10 bases outside the gene matches. The CDR3 has 16 residues. In DNA form, the CDR3 reads TGTGCTAGCTCTACCTTGGACAGGCCGAACACCGGGGAGCTGTTTTTT. Its protein product is CASSTLDRPNTGELFF.

This sequence joins TRBV10-3 and TRBJ2-7; a weak D match, TRBD1 (6 bases). CDR3 length: 20 residues. Per the germline V gene, CDR1 is ENHRY and CDR2 is SYGVKD. The V and J ends lost 3 bases and 4 bases respectively, with 31 bases between them. The CDR3 nucleotides are TGTGCCATCAGTGACCCTTCGGGGCAGGGGCACCTCCCGAGGGTTTACGAGCAGTACTTC. It specifies CAISDPSGQGHLPRVYEQYF.

The rearrangement links TRBV4-1 to TRBJ2-5, with a weak D call TRBD1 (5 bases). Germline V lookup: CDR1 MGHRA, CDR2 YSYEKL. Trimming left V 1 base short and J 3 bases short, with 21 bases between. The CDR3 spans 18 residues. CDR3: CASSQAFVSMDTKETQYF. The CDR3 DNA reads TGCGCCAGCAGCCAAGCATTCGTCTCAATGGACACGAAAGAGACCCAGTACTTC.

The V call is TRBV15, the J call TRBJ1-2; D is perhaps TRBD1 (5 bases). CDR3 length: 11 amino acids. Germline V gene lookup returns CDR1 LNHNV and CDR2 YYDKDF (reference sequence). V was shortened by 8 bases and J by 4 bases, with 8 bases between the two germline ends. Written as DNA, the CDR3 is TGTGCCACCCAGGGCTCCTATGGCTACACCTTC. Amino acid sequence: CATQGSYGYTF.

The chain recombines TRBV29-1 with TRBJ2-3, with a weak D call TRBD2 (5 bases). Germline CDR1 SQVTM, CDR2 ANQGSEA. This CDR3 is 16 amino acids long. The ends were cut back, 1 base at V and 6 bases at J, with 20 bases in the middle. CDR3: CSVEGASGQVWDTQYF. CDR3 coding DNA: TGCAGCGTTGAAGGAGCGAGCGGCCAGGTGTGGGATACGCAGTATTTT.

This chain connects TRBV29-1 to TRBJ2-2; TRBD2 matches at 13 bases. CDR3 size: 17 residues. CDR1 SQVTM and CDR2 ANQGSEA come from the germline V gene. V was pared by 1 base and J by 3 bases, with 5 bases of the junction left unmatched. In DNA form, the CDR3 reads TGCAGCGTTGAAGGGACTAGCGGGAGTAGGGACACCGGGGAGCTGTTTTTT. This codes for CSVEGTSGSRDTGELFF.

The chain links TRBV2 to TRBJ2-3, with TRBD1 matching over 8 bases. The CDR3 sequence is 14 residues long. Germline values: CDR1 SNHLY, CDR2 FYNNEI. J gave up 2 bases and V 11 bases, and 9 bases lay outside the gene matches. CDR3 nucleotides: TGTGCCGTGGATGCACAGGGGGTCACAGATACGCAGTATTTT. Protein sequence: CAVDAQGVTDTQYF. The full variable domain, rest sourced from reference TRBV2 and TRBJ2-3, is EPEVTQTPSHQVTQMGQEVILRCVPISNHLYFYWYRQILGQKVEFLVSFYNNEISEKSEIFDDQFSVERPDGSNFTLKIRSTKLEDSAMYFCAVDAQGVTDTQYFGPGTRLTVL.

The CDR3 sequence is CASSPPHSGRALGYNEQFF. DNA of the CDR3: TGTGCCAGCTCACCACCCCACAGCGGGAGGGCCTTAGGATACAATGAGCAGTTCTTC. The V gene is TRBV18, the J gene TRBJ2-1, with TRBD2 identical over 10 bases. Germline values: CDR1 KGHSH, CDR2 LQKENI. CDR3 length: 19 residues. Unmatched junction bases numbered 12, after V lost 0 bases and J lost 4 bases.

This sequence joins TRBV11-2 and TRBJ2-3, with 15 bases identical to TRBD2. This CDR3 spans 18 amino acids. Per the germline V gene, CDR1 is SGHAT and CDR2 is FQNNGV. Losses at the gene ends were 4 bases for V and 4 bases for J; bases not matched to a gene: 9. The CDR3 protein is CASSYGLAGGLGPDTQYF. The DNA of the CDR3 is TGTGCCAGCAGCTACGGACTAGCGGGAGGGCTCGGTCCAGATACGCAGTATTTT.

This chain uses TRBV6-5 with TRBJ2-7; tentative D call: TRBD1 (5 bases). The germline V gene has CDR1 MNHEY and CDR2 SVGAGI. The germline V and J ends were trimmed by 3 bases and 2 bases, with 14 bases remaining between them. The CDR3 sequence is 15 residues long. CDR3 region: CASSYGNRTPYEQYF. CDR3 sequence (DNA): TGTGCCAGCAGTTATGGTAACAGGACACCCTACGAGCAGTACTTC.

This clone was seen only once. CDR3 sequence: CASSQGTSVYYEQYF. The CDR3, as DNA: TGCGCCAGCAGCCAAGGGACTAGCGTTTACTACGAGCAGTACTTC. V and J are TRBV4-1 and TRBJ2-7, with TRBD2 matching over 9 bases. V shed 1 base, J shed 3 bases, and the junction held 4 bases outside the gene matches. CDR3 size: 15 residues. The germline CDR1 and CDR2 sequences are MGHRA and YSYEKL.

The J gene is TRBJ2-7, the V gene TRBV6-5; D may be TRBD1 (6 bases). Trimming shortened V by 0 bases and J by 0 bases, and 9 bases separated the two germline ends. The CDR3 covers 15 residues. CDR1 is MNHEY and CDR2 is SVGAGI in the germline V gene. The CDR3 region has the DNA TGTGCCAGCAGTTACTCCCGGGACAACTCCTACGAGCAGTACTTC. Residues: CASSYSRDNSYEQYF.

The chain uses TRBV18 and TRBJ2-7; 7 bases line up with TRBD1. The trim removed 5 bases at V and 2 bases at J, leaving 6 bases unmatched. This CDR3 spans 14 amino acids. Germline-derived CDR1 and CDR2 are KGHSH and LQKENI. The CDR3 coding sequence is TGTGCCAGCTCAAGGGACAGTTGTCCCTACGAGCAGTACTTC. It encodes CASSRDSCPYEQYF.

This clone was detected only once. The chain uses TRBV5-1 and TRBJ2-3, with D maybe TRBD2 (6 bases). The V gene's germline CDR1 is SGHRS and CDR2 YFSETQ. This CDR3 is built from 14 residues. Trimming left V 4 bases short and J 5 bases short, with 14 bases between. The CDR3 region is CASSVERVEDTQYF. DNA for the CDR3: TGCGCCAGCAGCGTGGAGCGGGTGGAAGATACGCAGTATTTT. The full variable domain, in which reference TRBV5-1 and TRBJ2-3 provide the parts outside the CDR3, is KAGVTQTPRYLIKTRGQQVTLSCSPISGHRSVSWYQQTPGQGLQFLFEYFSETQRNKGNFPGRFSGRQFSNSRSEMNVSTLELGDSALYLCASSVERVEDTQYFGPGTRLTVL.

The gene calls are TRBV27 and TRBJ2-7; 10 bases match TRBD2. Germline CDR1 is MNHEY and CDR2 is SMNVEV (reference sequence). V trimming: 9 bases; J trimming: 5 bases; junction bases outside the gene matches: 7. The CDR3 contains 13 residues. The CDR3 protein is CASEAGGPHEQYF. Here the CDR3 DNA reads TGTGCCAGTGAAGCGGGAGGGCCCCACGAGCAGTACTTC.

This clone was recorded once. The chain couples TRBV11-2 to TRBJ2-5; TRBD1 is a possible D gene (5 bases). This CDR3 is 17 amino acids long. Germline V gene data show CDR1 as SGHAT and CDR2 as FQNNGV. The germline V and J ends were trimmed by 5 bases and 1 base, with 20 bases remaining between them. CDR3 coding DNA: TGTGCCAGCAGCCCGAGCTCTAAGGGGCTACCCCAAGAGACCCAGTACTTC. Its protein is CASSPSSKGLPQETQYF.